The 4 T cell receptor beta chains given below trace back to one sample, sequenced in a study of naive and memory T cell subsets. Two oligonucleotides, mixed equimolar, formed the beta constant-region primer covering TRBC1 and TRBC2. TCRdb reprocessed the UMI-ligation and nested PCR reads via MiXCR and lists one record per CDR3 protein. This sample has 65,000 to 85,000 distinct CDR3 sequences; around 13% occur once, and the top ten carry 0.7% to 0.95%. Sequencing used central memory CD4+ T cells from blood. These receptors came from a human donor in good health.

V is TRBV12-3 or TRBV12-4 and J is TRBJ1-6, with 8 bases matching TRBD1. This CDR3 has 15 amino acids. The ends lost 5 bases at V and 7 bases at J; junction bases unmatched: 7. The CDR3 spells CASSRTGNRNSPLHF. The CDR3 bases are TGTGCCAGCAGTAGGACAGGGAACAGAAATTCACCCCTCCACTTT.

The sample holds a few counts of this clonotype. The V gene is TRBV20-1, the J gene TRBJ2-1; 7 nucleotides align to TRBD2. CDR3 size: 13 residues. Germline CDR1 is DFQATT and CDR2 is SNEGSKA (reference sequence). J was trimmed by 5 bases and V by 3 bases; bases with no gene match: 4. CDR3 region: CSASRTRHNEQFF. CDR3 sequence (DNA): TGCAGTGCTAGTAGGACTAGACACAATGAGCAGTTCTTC.

In its sample, this clonotype was seen a few times. The genes are TRBV7-9 and TRBJ2-2; tentative D call: TRBD1 (5 bases). Germline V lookup: CDR1 SEHNR, CDR2 FQNEAQ (reference sequence). This CDR3 has 16 amino acids. V lost 4 bases and J lost 0, with 12 bases in between. In DNA, the CDR3 is TGTGCCAGCAGCTACCCAGGGTTTGCGAACACCGGGGAGCTGTTTTTT. Translation gives CASSYPGFANTGELFF.

V gene TRBV4-2 combines with J gene TRBJ1-6; D call uncertain. Trimming pared 4 bases from V and 7 bases from J, leaving 11 bases between. Germline CDR1 LGHNA, CDR2 YNFKEQ. This CDR3 has 14 residues. In nucleotides, the CDR3 is TGTGCCAGCAGCCTTGATCCCTCAAATTCACCCCTCCACTTT. It encodes CASSLDPSNSPLHF.